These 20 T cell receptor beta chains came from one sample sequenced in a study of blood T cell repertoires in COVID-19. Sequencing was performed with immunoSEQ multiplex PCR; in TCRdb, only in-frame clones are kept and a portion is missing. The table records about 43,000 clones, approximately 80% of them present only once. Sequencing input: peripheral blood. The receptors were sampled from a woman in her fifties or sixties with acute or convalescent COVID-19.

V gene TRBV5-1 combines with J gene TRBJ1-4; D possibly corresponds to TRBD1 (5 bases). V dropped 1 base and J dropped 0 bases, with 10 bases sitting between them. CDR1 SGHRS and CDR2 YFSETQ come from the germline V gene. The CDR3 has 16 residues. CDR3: CASSLQGGATNEKLFF. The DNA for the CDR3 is TGCGCCAGCAGCTTGCAGGGTGGGGCAACTAATGAAAAACTGTTTTTT.

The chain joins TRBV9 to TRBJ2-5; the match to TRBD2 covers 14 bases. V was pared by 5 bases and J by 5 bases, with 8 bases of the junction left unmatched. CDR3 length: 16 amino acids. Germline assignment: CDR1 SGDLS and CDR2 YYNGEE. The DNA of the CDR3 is TGTGCCAGCAGTGATCGGACTAGCGGGGGGAGCGAGACCCAGTACTTC. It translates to CASSDRTSGGSETQYF.

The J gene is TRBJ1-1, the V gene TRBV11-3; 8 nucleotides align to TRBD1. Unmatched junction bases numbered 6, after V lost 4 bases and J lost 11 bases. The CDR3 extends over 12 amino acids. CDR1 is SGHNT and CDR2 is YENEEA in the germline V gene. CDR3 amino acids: CASSWTGLKAFF. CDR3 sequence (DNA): TGTGCCAGCAGCTGGACAGGGTTGAAGGCTTTCTTT.

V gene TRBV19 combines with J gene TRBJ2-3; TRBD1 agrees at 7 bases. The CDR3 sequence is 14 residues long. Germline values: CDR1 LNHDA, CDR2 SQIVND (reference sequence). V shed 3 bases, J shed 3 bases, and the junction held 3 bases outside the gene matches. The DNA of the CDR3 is TGTGCCAGTAGTATTGGGACAGTAACAGATACGCAGTATTTT. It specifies CASSIGTVTDTQYF.

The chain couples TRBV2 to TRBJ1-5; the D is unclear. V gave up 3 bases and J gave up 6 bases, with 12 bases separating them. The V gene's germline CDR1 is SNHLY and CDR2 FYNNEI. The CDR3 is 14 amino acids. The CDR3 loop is CASSDAGRIQPQHF. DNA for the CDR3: TGTGCCAGCAGTGACGCGGGTCGGATTCAGCCCCAGCATTTT.

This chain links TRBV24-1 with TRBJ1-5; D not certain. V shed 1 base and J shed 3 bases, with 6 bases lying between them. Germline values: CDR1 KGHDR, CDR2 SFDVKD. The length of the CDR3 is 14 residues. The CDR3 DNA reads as TGTGCCACCAGTGATTTCACTACCAATCAGCCCCAGCATTTT. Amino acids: CATSDFTTNQPQHF.

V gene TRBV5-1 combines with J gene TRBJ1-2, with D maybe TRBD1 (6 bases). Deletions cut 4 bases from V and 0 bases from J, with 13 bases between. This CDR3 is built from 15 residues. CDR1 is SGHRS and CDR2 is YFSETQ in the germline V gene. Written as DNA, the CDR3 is TGCGCCAGCAGCCTCGGGACACCAGCTAACTATGGCTACACCTTC. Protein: CASSLGTPANYGYTF.

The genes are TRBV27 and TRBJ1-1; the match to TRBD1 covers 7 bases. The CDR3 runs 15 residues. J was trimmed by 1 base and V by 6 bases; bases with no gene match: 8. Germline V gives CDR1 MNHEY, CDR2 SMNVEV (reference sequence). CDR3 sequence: CASRTRDRQNTEAFF. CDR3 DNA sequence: TGTGCCAGCAGAACAAGGGACAGACAGAACACTGAAGCTTTCTTT.

This chain's CDR3 is CAISDYNNEQFF. CDR3 sequence (DNA): TGTGCCATCAGTGATTACAACAATGAGCAGTTCTTC. The chain uses TRBV10-3 and TRBJ2-1; D not resolved. Germline CDR1 reads ENHRY; CDR2 reads SYGVKD. The CDR3 is 12 amino acids. V shed 3 bases and J shed 5 bases, with 5 bases lying between them.

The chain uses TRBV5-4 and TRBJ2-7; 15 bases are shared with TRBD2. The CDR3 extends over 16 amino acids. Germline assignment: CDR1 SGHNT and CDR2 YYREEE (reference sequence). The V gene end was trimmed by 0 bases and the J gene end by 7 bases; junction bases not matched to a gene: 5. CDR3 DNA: TGTGCCAGCAGCTTGGCGGGACTAGCGGGGGGAGGAGAGCAGTACTTC. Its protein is CASSLAGLAGGGEQYF.

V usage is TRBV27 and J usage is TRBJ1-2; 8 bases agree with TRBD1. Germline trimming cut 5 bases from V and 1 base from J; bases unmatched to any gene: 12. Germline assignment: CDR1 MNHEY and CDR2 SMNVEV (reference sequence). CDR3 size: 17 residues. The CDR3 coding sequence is TGTGCCAGCAGTCGGGGTGGGGCAGGGGGCTATAACTATGGCTACACCTTC. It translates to CASSRGGAGGYNYGYTF.

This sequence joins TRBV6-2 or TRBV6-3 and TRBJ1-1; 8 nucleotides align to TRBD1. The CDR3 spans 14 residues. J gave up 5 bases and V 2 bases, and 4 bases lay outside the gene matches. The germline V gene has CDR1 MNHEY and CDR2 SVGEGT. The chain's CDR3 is CASSYAGGGTEAFF. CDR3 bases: TGTGCCAGCAGTTACGCAGGGGGCGGGACTGAAGCTTTCTTT.

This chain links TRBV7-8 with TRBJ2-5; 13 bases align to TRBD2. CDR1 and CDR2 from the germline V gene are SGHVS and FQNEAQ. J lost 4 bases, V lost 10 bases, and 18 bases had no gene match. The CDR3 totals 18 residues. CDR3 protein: CATKLAGGPTIHRETQYF. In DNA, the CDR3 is TGTGCCACCAAACTAGCGGGGGGGCCTACCATCCATCGAGAGACCCAGTACTTC.

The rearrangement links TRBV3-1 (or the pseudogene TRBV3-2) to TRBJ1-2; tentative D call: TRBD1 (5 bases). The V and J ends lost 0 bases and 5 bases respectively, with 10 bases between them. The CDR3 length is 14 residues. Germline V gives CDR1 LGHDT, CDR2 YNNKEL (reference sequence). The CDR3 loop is CASSQEEGLYGYTF. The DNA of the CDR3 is TGTGCCAGCAGCCAAGAGGAGGGACTTTATGGCTACACCTTC.

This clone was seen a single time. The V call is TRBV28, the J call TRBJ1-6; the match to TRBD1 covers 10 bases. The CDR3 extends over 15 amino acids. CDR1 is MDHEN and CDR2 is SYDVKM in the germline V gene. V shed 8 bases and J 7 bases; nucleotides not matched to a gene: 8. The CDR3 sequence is CASGPRQGANSPLHF. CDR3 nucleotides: TGTGCCAGCGGACCCCGACAGGGGGCAAATTCACCCCTCCACTTT.

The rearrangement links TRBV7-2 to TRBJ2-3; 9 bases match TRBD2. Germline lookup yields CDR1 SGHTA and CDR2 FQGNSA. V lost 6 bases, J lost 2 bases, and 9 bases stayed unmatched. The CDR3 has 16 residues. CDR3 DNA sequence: TGTGCCAGCAGTGCAGCCGCGGGGGGGGTCACAGATACGCAGTATTTT. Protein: CASSAAAGGVTDTQYF.

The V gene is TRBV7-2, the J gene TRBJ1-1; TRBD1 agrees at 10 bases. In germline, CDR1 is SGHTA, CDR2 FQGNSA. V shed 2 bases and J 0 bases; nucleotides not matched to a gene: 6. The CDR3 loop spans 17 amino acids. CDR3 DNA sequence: TGTGCCAGCAGCTTATGGACAGGGGGGGGAATGAACACTGAAGCTTTCTTT. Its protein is CASSLWTGGGMNTEAFF.

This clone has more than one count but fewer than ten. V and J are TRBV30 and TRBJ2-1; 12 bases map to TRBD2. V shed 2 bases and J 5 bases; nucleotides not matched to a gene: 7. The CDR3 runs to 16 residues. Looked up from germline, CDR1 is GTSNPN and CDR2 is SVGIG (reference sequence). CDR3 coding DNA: TGTGCCTGGAGTAACCTTCTAGCGGGGGGGAACAATGAGCAGTTCTTC. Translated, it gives CAWSNLLAGGNNEQFF.

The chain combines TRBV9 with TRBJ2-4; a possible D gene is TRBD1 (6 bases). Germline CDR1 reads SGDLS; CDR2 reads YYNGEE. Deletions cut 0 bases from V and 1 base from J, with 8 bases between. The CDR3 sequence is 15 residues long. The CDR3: CASSVGGPAKNIQYF. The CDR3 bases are TGTGCCAGCAGCGTAGGGGGGCCGGCCAAAAACATTCAGTACTTC.

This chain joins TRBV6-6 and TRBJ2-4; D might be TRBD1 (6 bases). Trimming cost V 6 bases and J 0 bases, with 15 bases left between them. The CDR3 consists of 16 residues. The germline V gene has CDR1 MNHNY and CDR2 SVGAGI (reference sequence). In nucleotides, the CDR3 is TGTGCCAGCAGCAATACAGGGAAGGGAGCCAAAAACATTCAGTACTTC. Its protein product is CASSNTGKGAKNIQYF.